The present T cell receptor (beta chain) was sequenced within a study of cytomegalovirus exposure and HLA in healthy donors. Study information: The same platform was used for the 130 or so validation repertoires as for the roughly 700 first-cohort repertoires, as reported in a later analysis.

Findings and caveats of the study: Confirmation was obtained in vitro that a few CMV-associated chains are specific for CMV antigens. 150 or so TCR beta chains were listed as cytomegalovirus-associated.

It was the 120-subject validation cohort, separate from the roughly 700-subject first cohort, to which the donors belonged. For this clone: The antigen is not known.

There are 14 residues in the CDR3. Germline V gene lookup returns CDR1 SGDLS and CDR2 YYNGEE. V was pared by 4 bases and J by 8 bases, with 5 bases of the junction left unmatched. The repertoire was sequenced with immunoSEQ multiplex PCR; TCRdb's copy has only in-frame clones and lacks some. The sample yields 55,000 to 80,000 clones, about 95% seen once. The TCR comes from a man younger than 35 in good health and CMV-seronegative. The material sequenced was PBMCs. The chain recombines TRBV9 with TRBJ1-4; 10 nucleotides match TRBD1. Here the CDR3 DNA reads TGTGCCAGCAGCTCGGGACAGGGGAACGAAAAACTGTTTTTT. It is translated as CASSSGQGNEKLFF.